Below, 3 T cell receptor beta chains from the same sample are listed, as sequenced in a study of blood T cells in healthy people across ages. Using a J-beta primer mix together with a sample-barcoded 5' primer, a second PCR was run for about 6 to 11 cycles. From the 5' RACE reads, TCRdb called clonotypes with MiXCR, one entry per CDR3 protein. The profile shows 650,000 to 1,000,000 distinct CDR3 sequences, 35% to 40% of them singletons. Material: blood. The source of these receptors is a man aged 18 to 29 in good health.

A word on this clonotype: A much more abundant neighbour one base away suggests this may be a read error. The V gene is TRBV12-3 or TRBV12-4, the J gene TRBJ1-2; D uncertain. The CDR3 contains 15 residues. The CDR3 reads CAGSPTGPIGYGYTF. The CDR3 DNA reads as TGTGCCGGCAGTCCGACCGGACCGATAGGATATGGCTACACCTTC.

The rearrangement joins TRBV12-3 or TRBV12-4 to TRBJ1-2, with D possibly matching TRBD1 (5 bases). V lost 1 base and J lost 11, with 17 bases in between. This CDR3 comprises 14 residues. The CDR3 nucleotides read TGTGCCAGCAGTTTAGGCAGGGTTGGAAGACATTACACCTTC. Its translation: CASSLGRVGRHYTF.

This clonotype has only a few counts. J is TRBJ2-1 and V is TRBV19; D is uncertain. From germline, CDR1 is LNHDA and CDR2 SQIVND (reference sequence). V lost 5 bases to trimming and J lost 8 bases, with 16 bases between them. This CDR3 has 14 residues. CDR3 in DNA: TGTGCCAGTAGTTTCCGGGCCCTGATCGATGAGCAGTTCTTC. Translation gives CASSFRALIDEQFF.